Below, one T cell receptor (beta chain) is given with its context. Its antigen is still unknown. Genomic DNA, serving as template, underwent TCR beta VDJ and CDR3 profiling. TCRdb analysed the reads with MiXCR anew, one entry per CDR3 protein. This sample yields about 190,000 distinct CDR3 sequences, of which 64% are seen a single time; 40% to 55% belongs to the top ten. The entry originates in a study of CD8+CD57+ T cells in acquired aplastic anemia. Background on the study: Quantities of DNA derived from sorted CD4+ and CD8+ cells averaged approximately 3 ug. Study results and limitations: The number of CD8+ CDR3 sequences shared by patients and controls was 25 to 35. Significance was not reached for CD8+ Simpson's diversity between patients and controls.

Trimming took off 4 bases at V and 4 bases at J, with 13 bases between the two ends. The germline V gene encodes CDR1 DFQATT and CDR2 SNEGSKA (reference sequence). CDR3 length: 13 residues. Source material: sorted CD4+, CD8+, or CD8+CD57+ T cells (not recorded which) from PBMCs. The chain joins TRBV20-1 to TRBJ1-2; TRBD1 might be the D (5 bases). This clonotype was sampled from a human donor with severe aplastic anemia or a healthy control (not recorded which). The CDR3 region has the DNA TGCAGTGCTATGTCACAGGAGTTCTATGGCTACACCTTC. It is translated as CSAMSQEFYGYTF.